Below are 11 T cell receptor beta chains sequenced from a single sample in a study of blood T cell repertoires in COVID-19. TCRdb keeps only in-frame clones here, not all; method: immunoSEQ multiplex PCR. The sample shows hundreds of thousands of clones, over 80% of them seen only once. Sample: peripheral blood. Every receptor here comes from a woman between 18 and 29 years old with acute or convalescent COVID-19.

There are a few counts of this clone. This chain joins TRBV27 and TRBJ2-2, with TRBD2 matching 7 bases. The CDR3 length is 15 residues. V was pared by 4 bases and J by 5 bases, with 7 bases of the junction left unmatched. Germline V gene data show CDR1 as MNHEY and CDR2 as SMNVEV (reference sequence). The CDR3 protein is CASSSGLFITGELFF. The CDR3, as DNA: TGTGCCAGCAGTTCGGGACTATTTATTACCGGGGAGCTGTTTTTT.

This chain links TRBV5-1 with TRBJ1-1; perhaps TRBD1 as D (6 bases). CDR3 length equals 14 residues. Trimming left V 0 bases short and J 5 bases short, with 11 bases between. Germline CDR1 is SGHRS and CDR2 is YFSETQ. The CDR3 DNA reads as TGCGCCAGCAGCTTGGGGGGGCTAGGTACTGAAGCTTTCTTT. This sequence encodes CASSLGGLGTEAFF.

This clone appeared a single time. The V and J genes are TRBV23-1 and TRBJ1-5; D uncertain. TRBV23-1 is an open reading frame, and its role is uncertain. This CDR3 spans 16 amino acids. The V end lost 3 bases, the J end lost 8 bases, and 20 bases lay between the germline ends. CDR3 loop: CASSHTDPLRAKPQHF. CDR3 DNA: TGCGCCAGCAGTCATACAGACCCGTTAAGAGCAAAGCCCCAGCATTTT.

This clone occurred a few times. The CDR3 nucleotides read TGTGCCAGCAGCTTAGTTTATCAGGGCGGCGAAAAACTGTTTTTT. Encoded protein: CASSLVYQGGEKLFF. This chain joins TRBV7-2 and TRBJ1-4; weak D call: TRBD1 (5 bases). The CDR3 extends over 15 amino acids. V lost 1 base and J lost 8, with 14 bases in between. Germline V lookup: CDR1 SGHTA, CDR2 FQGNSA. Supplemented by reference TRBV7-2 and TRBJ1-4, the full variable domain reads GAGVSQSPSNKVTEKGKDVELRCDPISGHTALYWYRQSLGQGLEFLIYFQGNSAPDKSGLPSDRFSAERTGGSVSTLTIQRTQQEDSAVYLCASSLVYQGGEKLFFGSGTQLSVL.

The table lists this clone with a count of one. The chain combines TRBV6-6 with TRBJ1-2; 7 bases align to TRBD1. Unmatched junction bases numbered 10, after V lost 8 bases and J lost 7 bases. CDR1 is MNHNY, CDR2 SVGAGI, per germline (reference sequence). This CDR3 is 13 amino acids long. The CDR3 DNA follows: TGTGCCAGCTTAGGGGGCAAGGCACTTGGCTACACCTTC. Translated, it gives CASLGGKALGYTF.

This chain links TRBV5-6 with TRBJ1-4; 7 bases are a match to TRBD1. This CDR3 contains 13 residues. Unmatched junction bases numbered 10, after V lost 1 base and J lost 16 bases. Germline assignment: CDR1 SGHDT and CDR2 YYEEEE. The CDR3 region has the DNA TGTGCCAGCAGCTTGAGTGGGACAGTCGGGTCGTTTTTT. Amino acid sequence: CASSLSGTVGSFF.

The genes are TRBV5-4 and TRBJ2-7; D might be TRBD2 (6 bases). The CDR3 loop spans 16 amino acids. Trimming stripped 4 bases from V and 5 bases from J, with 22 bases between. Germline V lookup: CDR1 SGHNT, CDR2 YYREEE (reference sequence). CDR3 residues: CASSPRVGTEVDEQYF. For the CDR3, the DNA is TGTGCCAGCAGCCCAAGGGTGGGGACTGAGGTCGACGAGCAGTACTTC.

The CDR3 spells CASGSLWPRDEKLFF. The CDR3 DNA follows: TGTGCTAGTGGTTCCCTTTGGCCCCGGGATGAAAAACTGTTTTTT. V and J are TRBV12-5 and TRBJ1-4, with D unresolved. The CDR3 has 15 residues. CDR1 is LGHNT and CDR2 is FRNRAP in the germline V gene. Deletions cut 4 bases from V and 6 bases from J, with 15 bases between.

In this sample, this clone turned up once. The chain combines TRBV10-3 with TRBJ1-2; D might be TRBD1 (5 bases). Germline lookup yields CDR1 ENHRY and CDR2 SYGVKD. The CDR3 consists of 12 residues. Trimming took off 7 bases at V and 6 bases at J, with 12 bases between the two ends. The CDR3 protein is CAITGKGDGYTF. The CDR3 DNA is TGTGCCATCACAGGGAAGGGCGATGGCTACACCTTC.

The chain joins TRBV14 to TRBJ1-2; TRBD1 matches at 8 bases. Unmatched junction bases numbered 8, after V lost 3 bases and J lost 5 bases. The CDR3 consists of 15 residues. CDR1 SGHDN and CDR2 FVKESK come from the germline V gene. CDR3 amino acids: CASSHGHRGTYGYTF. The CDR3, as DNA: TGTGCCAGCAGCCACGGTCACAGGGGGACATATGGCTACACCTTC.

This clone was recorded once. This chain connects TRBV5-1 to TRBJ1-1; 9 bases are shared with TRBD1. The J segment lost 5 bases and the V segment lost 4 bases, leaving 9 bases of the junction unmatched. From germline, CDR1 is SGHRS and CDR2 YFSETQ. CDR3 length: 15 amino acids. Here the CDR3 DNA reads TGCGCCAGCAGCCTACTGACAGGGGGGCGAACTGAAGCTTTCTTT. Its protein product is CASSLLTGGRTEAFF.